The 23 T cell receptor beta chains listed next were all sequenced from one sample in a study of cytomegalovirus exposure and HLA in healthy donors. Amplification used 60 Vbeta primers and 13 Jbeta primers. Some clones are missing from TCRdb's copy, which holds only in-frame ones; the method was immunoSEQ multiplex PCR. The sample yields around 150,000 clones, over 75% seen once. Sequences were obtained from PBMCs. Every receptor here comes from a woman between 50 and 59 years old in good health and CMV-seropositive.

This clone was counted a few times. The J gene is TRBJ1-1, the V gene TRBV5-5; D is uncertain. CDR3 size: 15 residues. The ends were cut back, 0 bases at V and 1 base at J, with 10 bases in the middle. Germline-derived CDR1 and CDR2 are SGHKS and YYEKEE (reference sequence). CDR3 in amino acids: CASSLAGNSNTEAFF. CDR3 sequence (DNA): TGTGCCAGCAGCTTGGCCGGGAATTCGAACACTGAAGCTTTCTTT. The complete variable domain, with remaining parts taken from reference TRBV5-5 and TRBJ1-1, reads DAGVTQSPTHLIKTRGQQVTLRCSPISGHKSVSWYQQVLGQGPQFIFQYYEKEERGRGNFPDRFSARQFPNYSSELNVNALLLGDSALYLCASSLAGNSNTEAFFGQGTRLTVV.

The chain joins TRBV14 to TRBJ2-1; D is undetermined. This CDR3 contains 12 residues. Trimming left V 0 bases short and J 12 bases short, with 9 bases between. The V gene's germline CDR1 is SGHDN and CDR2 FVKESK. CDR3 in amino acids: CASSQDRVGQFF. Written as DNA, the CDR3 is TGTGCCAGCAGCCAAGATCGGGTAGGGCAGTTCTTC. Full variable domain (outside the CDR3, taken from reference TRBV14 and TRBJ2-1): EAGVTQFPSHSVIEKGQTVTLRCDPISGHDNLYWYRRVMGKEIKFLLHFVKESKQDESGMPNNRFLAERTGGTYSTLKVQPAELEDSGVYFCASSQDRVGQFFGPGTRLTVL.

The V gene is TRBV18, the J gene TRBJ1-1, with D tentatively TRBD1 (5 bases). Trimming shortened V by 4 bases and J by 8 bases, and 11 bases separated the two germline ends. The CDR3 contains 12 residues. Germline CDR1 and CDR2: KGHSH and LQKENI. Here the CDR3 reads CASSRETDEAFF. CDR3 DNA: TGTGCCAGCTCACGCGAGACAGACGAAGCTTTCTTT.

In nucleotides, the CDR3 is TGTGCCAGTAGTGGGCTAGCGGGAGGGCAAGGTACGCAGTATTTT. It codes for CASSGLAGGQGTQYF. V usage is TRBV19 and J usage is TRBJ2-3; 12 nucleotides align to TRBD2. Germline V lookup: CDR1 LNHDA, CDR2 SQIVND (reference sequence). The junction had 8 bases not matched to a gene; V was cut back by 5 bases and J by 8 bases. The CDR3 runs to 15 residues.

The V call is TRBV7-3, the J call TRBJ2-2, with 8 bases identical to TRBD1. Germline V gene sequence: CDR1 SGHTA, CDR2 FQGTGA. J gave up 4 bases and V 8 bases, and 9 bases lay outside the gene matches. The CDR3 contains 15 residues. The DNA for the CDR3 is TGTGCCAGCCAACGGCAGGGGGCGGGCACCGGGGAGCTGTTTTTT. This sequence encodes CASQRQGAGTGELFF.

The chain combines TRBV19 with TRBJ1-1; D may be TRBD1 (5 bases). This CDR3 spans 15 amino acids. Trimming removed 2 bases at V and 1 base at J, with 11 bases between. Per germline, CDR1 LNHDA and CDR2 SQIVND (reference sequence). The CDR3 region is CASSIIGGTNTEAFF. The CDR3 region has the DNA TGTGCCAGTAGTATAATCGGGGGGACGAACACTGAAGCTTTCTTT.

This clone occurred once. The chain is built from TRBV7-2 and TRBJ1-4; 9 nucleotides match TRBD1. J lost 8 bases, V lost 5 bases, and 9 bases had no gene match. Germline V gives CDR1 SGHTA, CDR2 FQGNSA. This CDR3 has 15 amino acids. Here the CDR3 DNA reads TGTGCCAGCAGCCCTACGGGACAGGGTTGGGAAAAACTGTTTTTT. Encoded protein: CASSPTGQGWEKLFF.

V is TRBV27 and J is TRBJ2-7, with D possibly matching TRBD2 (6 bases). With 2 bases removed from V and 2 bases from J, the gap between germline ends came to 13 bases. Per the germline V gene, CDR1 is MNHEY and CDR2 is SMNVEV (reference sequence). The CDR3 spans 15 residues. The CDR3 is CASSLTLAGAYEQYF. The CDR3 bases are TGTGCCAGCAGTTTAACACTAGCCGGAGCCTACGAGCAGTACTTC.

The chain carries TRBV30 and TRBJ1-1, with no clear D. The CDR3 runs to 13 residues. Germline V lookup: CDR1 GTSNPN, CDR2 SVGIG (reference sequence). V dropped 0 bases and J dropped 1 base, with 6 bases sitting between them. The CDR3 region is CAWSVHENTEAFF. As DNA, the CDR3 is TGTGCCTGGAGTGTACACGAGAACACTGAAGCTTTCTTT.

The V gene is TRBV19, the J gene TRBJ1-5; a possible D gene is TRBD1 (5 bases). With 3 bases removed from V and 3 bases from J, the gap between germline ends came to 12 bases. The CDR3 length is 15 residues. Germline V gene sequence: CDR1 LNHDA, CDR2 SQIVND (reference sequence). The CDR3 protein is CASSIEAGPNQPQHF. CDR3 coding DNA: TGTGCCAGTAGTATTGAGGCGGGGCCCAATCAGCCCCAGCATTTT.

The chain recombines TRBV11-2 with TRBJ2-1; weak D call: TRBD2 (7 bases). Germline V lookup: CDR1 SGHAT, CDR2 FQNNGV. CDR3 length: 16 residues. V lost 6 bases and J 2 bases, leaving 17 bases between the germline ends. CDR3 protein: CASSGRGGGPYNEQFF. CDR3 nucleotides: TGTGCCAGCAGTGGGAGGGGTGGGGGCCCCTACAATGAGCAGTTCTTC.

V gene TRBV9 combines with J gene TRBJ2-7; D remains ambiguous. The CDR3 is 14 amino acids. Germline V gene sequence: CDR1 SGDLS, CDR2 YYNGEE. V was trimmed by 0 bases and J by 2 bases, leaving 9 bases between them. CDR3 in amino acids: CASSVGVSPYEQYF. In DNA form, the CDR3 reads TGTGCCAGCAGCGTAGGAGTGAGTCCCTACGAGCAGTACTTC.

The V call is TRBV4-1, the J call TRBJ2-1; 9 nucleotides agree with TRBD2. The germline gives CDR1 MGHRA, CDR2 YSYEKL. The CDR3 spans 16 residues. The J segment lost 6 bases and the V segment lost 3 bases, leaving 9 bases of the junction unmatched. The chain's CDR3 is CASSQTSAGGSNEQFF. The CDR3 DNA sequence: TGCGCCAGCAGCCAGACATCAGCGGGGGGTTCCAATGAGCAGTTCTTC.

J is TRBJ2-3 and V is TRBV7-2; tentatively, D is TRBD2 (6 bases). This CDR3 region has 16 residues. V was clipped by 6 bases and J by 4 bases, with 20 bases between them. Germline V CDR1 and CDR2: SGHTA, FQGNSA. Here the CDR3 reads CASSRLPAPSADTQYF. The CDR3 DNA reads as TGTGCCAGCAGTCGACTACCGGCGCCTAGCGCAGATACGCAGTATTTT.

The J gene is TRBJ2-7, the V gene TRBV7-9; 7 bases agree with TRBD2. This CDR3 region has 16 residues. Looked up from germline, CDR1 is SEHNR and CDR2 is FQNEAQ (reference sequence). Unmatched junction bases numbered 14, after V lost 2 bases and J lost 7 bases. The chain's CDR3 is CASSLKPGRSKWEQYF. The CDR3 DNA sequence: TGTGCCAGCAGCTTAAAACCCGGGAGGTCCAAGTGGGAGCAGTACTTC.

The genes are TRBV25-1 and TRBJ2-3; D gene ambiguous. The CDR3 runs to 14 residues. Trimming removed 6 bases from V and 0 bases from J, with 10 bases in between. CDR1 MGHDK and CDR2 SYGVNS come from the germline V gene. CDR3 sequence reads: CASRGKTSTDTQYF. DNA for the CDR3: TGTGCCAGCAGAGGAAAGACTAGCACAGATACGCAGTATTTT. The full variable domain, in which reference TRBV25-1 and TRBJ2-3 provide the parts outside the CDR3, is EADIYQTPRYLVIGTGKKITLECSQTMGHDKMYWYQQDPGMELHLIHYSYGVNSTEKGDLSSESTVSRIRTEHFPLTLESARPSHTSQYLCASRGKTSTDTQYFGPGTRLTVL.

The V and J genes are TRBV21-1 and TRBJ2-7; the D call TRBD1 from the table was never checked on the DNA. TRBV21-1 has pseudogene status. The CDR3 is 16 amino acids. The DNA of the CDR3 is TGTGCCAGCAGCAGCCCTATCAGGGGGATAAACTACGAGCAGTACTTC. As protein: CASSSPIRGINYEQYF.

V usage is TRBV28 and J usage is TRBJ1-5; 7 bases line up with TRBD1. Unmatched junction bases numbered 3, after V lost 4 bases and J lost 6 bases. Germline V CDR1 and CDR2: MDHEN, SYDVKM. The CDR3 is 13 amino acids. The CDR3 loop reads CASSYRGGQPQHF. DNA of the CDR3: TGTGCCAGCAGTTACAGGGGCGGTCAGCCCCAGCATTTT.

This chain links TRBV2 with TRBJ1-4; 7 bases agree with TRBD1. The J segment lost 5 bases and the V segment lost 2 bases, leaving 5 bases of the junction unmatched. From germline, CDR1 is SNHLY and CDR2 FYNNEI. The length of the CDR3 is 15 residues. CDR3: CASSENRGGNEKLFF. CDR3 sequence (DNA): TGTGCCAGCAGTGAAAACAGGGGTGGAAATGAAAAACTGTTTTTT.

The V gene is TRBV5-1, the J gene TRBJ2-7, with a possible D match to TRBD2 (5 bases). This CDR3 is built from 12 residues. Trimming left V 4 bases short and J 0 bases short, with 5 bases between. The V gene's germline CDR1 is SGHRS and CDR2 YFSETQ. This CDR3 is CASSGSSYEQYF. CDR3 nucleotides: TGCGCCAGCAGCGGGAGCTCCTACGAGCAGTACTTC.

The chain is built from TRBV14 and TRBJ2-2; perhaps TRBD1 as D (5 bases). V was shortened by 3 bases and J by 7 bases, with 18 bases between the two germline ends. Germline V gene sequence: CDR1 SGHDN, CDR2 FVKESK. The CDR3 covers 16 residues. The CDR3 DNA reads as TGTGCCAGCAGCCAGCGACCGACAGACCGGATCGGGGAGCTGTTTTTT. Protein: CASSQRPTDRIGELFF.

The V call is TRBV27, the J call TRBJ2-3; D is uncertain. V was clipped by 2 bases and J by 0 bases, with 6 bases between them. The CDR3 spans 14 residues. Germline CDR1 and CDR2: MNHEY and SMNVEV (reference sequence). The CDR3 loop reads CASSLIASTDTQYF. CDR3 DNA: TGTGCCAGCAGTTTAATAGCTAGCACAGATACGCAGTATTTT.

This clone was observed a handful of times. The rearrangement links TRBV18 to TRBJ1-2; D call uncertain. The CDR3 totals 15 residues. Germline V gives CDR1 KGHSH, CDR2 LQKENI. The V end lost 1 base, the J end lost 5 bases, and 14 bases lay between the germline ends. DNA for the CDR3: TGTGCCAGCTCACCACGCACACCCGGGGATTATGGCTACACCTTC. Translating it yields CASSPRTPGDYGYTF.